This entry features one T cell receptor beta chain sequence. No cognate antigen has been identified for it. Qualities for individual bases were not recorded, and no much larger clone is one base off. This record comes from a study of early T cells in non-severe SARS-CoV-2 infection (TCRdb year 2021). Concerning the study at large: TCR sequencing used bulk RNA from unsorted whole blood, so alpha and beta chains could not be paired.

To prepare the library, 5' RACE was applied. Reads for this sample came from a NextSeq 500. In the TCR library protocol, unique molecular identifiers were attached to individual cDNA molecules to correct for PCR bias and sequencing error. Both TCR alpha and beta chains were sequenced, and tight co-correlation was observed between alpha and beta sequence abundances in each sample. In the authors' own workflow: Decombinator V4 was used to annotate the V gene, J gene and CDR3 of the TCR sequences. TCRs were defined as expanded if a significant change between any two time points was detected under a Poisson model with p below 0.0001. TCR abundances were normalised to the total number of TCRs sequenced per sample and expressed as counts per million. VDJdb, accessed 1 November 2021, was searched for CMV, EBV and SARS-CoV-2 annotated TCRs, excluding TCRs annotated for multiple antigens. In-frame beta chains were kept once TCRdb had trimmed the public reads at Q25 with fastp and called clones with MiXCR. CDR3 protein duplicates are merged, each entry listing the most common genes and DNA. These V and J calls derive from TCRdb rather than the authors' analysis. Across this sample there are about 70,000 distinct CDR3 sequences, with 3.5% to 6% seen only once. The ten largest clones capture approximately 3.7% of the sample.

The study was a case-control design nested within a healthcare worker cohort in London, UK, with weekly nasopharyngeal swab PCR tests and blood sampling. Between 23 and 31 March 2020, the week of the UK lockdown, healthcare workers were enrolled and then followed up weekly for as long as 16 weeks. Here is what the overall study found, with its caveats: Matching against VDJdb was skewed toward anti-spike CD8 responses, likely underestimated virus-specific expansions, and missed private and CD4 specificities.

The material was whole blood, obtained at baseline. The sequence was collected from an adult who was a healthcare worker with PCR-confirmed SARS-CoV-2 infection or an uninfected control (not recorded which). The donor label of this sample is uncertain.

The CDR3 loop reads CASRAYRAGNTEAFF. The DNA sequence is given as TGTGCCAGCAGAGCTTACAGGGCTGGGAACACTGAAGCTTTCTTT. Recombination joined TRBV28 with TRBJ1-1, with a tentative D gene TRBD1 over 6 matching bases. The germline V gene encodes CDR1 MDHEN and CDR2 SYDVKM. V is shortened by 6 bases, J by 1 base, and the region joining them spans 15 bases. The CDR3 sequence holds 15 residues, the cysteine and phenylalanine included. Only CDR3 DNA remains: 45 bases, in frame from the first base.